These 17 T cell receptor beta chains were sequenced from one sample in a study of shared clonotypes between healthy human individuals. Clones were read by immunoSEQ multiplex PCR, and TCRdb kept only the in-frame ones, dropping some. The data show some 1,100,000 clones, 75% to 80% seen once. The sequenced sample consisted of memory CD4+ T cells from PBMCs. Documented subset: CD45RA-negative fraction. These receptors all come from a man aged 18 to 29 in good health. Some clones in this sample may be carry-over from other donors' samples.

V is TRBV5-1 and J is TRBJ1-6; 7 nucleotides match TRBD1. CDR1 and CDR2 (germline): SGHRS, YFSETQ. Unmatched junction bases numbered 11, after V lost 7 bases and J lost 4 bases. The CDR3 covers 16 residues. CDR3 loop: CASRRNGQAYNSPLHF. The CDR3 DNA follows: TGCGCCAGCCGTAGAAACGGACAGGCTTATAATTCACCCCTCCACTTT.

This chain links TRBV7-2 with TRBJ1-2; the match to TRBD1 covers 7 bases. Germline CDR1 and CDR2: SGHTA and FQGNSA. This CDR3 region has 15 residues. V shed 5 bases, J shed 4 bases, and the junction held 10 bases outside the gene matches. The chain's CDR3 is CASSPGTEPLYGYTF. In DNA, the CDR3 is TGTGCCAGCAGCCCCGGGACAGAACCACTCTATGGCTACACCTTC.

This clone was recorded only once. The rearrangement uses TRBV10-3 and TRBJ2-1, with D perhaps matching TRBD2 (5 bases). The CDR3 consists of 15 residues. Per the germline V gene, CDR1 is ENHRY and CDR2 is SYGVKD. Trimming left V 6 bases short and J 5 bases short, with 17 bases between. CDR3 in DNA: TGTGCCATCAGGGACTCGGGCCTTATTAACAATGAGCAGTTCTTC. This gives the protein CAIRDSGLINNEQFF.

The J gene is TRBJ1-1, the V gene TRBV7-9; D is unresolved. Trimming took 4 bases from V and 6 from J, leaving 15 bases between them. The CDR3 covers 14 residues. The V gene's germline CDR1 is SEHNR and CDR2 FQNEAQ (reference sequence). CDR3 amino acids: CASSSSWSGAEAFF. The CDR3 DNA reads as TGTGCCAGCAGCTCTTCGTGGTCTGGCGCTGAAGCTTTCTTT.

There are many counts of this clone. The chain recombines TRBV28 with TRBJ1-4, with 7 positions matching TRBD1. This CDR3 is 16 amino acids long. Germline CDR1 MDHEN, CDR2 SYDVKM. Unmatched junction bases numbered 11, after V lost 5 bases and J lost 5 bases. CDR3 DNA sequence: TGTGCCAGCAGTCCGAGACAGGGTCTTCAAAATGAAAAACTGTTTTTT. Amino acids: CASSPRQGLQNEKLFF.

The chain carries TRBV30 and TRBJ2-5; no definite D call. Matching the DNA end better, TRBJ2-7 makes the J call doubtful. Germline-derived CDR1 and CDR2 are GTSNPN and SVGIG (reference sequence). The CDR3 is 11 amino acids. The DNA for the CDR3 is TGTGCCTGGAGGTTGGAAGACGAGCAGTACTTC. It translates to CAWRLEDEQYF.

In its sample, this clone was seen a few times. This chain joins TRBV5-1 and TRBJ2-3; 8 bases fit TRBD2. This CDR3 region has 18 residues. Germline CDR1 is SGHRS and CDR2 is YFSETQ. V lost 2 bases and J lost 4; bases outside the gene matches: 15. In nucleotides, the CDR3 is TGCGCCAGCAGCTTCATAGCGGGATTCGTCAGGGGAGCAGATACGCAGTATTTT. Protein sequence: CASSFIAGFVRGADTQYF.

CDR3 sequence reads: CASRGRGGGQPQHF. In DNA form, the CDR3 reads TGTGCCAGCAGGGGCCGGGGAGGAGGGCAGCCCCAGCATTTT. This chain connects TRBV6-4 to TRBJ1-5; D is uncertain. Germline V gives CDR1 MRHNA, CDR2 SNTAGT. Trimming shortened V by 6 bases and J by 7 bases, and 16 bases separated the two germline ends. The length of the CDR3 is 14 residues.

The rearrangement uses TRBV6-5 and TRBJ2-1, with D maybe TRBD2 (6 bases). Trimming removed 4 bases from V and 2 bases from J, with 12 bases in between. From germline, CDR1 is MNHEY and CDR2 SVGAGI. The CDR3 has 15 amino acids. The CDR3 region has the DNA TGTGCCAGCAGTTTAGCGGTGGGACCCTACAATGAGCAGTTCTTC. This translates into CASSLAVGPYNEQFF.

The chain has TRBV5-5 and TRBJ1-1; D is unresolved. Between the trimmed V and J ends, which lost 2 bases and 5 bases, there was a span of 16 bases. Germline values: CDR1 SGHKS, CDR2 YYEKEE (reference sequence). This CDR3 spans 15 amino acids. The CDR3 here is CASSLRARGLTEAFF. In nucleotides, the CDR3 is TGTGCCAGCAGCTTACGGGCCCGGGGTTTGACTGAAGCTTTCTTT.

CDR3 sequence: CASSGLLGAGGYSYNEQFF. In DNA, the CDR3 is TGTGCCAGCAGCGGTCTACTAGGAGCGGGAGGTTACTCCTACAATGAGCAGTTCTTC. V and J are TRBV9 and TRBJ2-1; 9 bases agree with TRBD2. V was clipped by 3 bases and J by 0 bases; unmatched bases: 13. The CDR3 consists of 19 residues. Germline V gene lookup returns CDR1 SGDLS and CDR2 YYNGEE.

This rearrangement joins TRBV5-4 to TRBJ1-4; D gene ambiguous. Trimming removed 0 bases at V and 7 bases at J, with 13 bases between. This CDR3 region has 15 residues. Germline values: CDR1 SGHNT, CDR2 YYREEE (reference sequence). The CDR3 DNA reads as TGTGCCAGCAGCTTGGGTCCGAGGGAAGGTGAAAAACTGTTTTTT. Protein sequence: CASSLGPREGEKLFF.

The gene calls are TRBV5-1 and TRBJ1-3; D not certain. The CDR3 has 15 amino acids. V was shortened by 4 bases and J by 0 bases, with 11 bases between the two germline ends. From germline, CDR1 is SGHRS and CDR2 YFSETQ. The DNA for the CDR3 is TGCGCCAGCAGCCCGGCTGAGCGCTCTGGAAACACCATATATTTT. This codes for CASSPAERSGNTIYF.

This clone was observed a single time. The chain is built from TRBV5-1 and TRBJ2-3; D may be TRBD1 (6 bases). There are 13 residues in the CDR3. V dropped 0 bases and J dropped 4 bases, with 6 bases sitting between them. Germline V lookup: CDR1 SGHRS, CDR2 YFSETQ. CDR3 amino acids: CASSLEGADTQYF. In DNA, the CDR3 is TGCGCCAGCAGCTTGGAGGGGGCAGATACGCAGTATTTT.

The chain joins TRBV6-6 to TRBJ2-1; D is uncertain. V shed 7 bases and J shed 0 bases, with 10 bases lying between them. The CDR3 has 14 amino acids. Germline assignment: CDR1 MNHNY and CDR2 SVGAGI (reference sequence). The CDR3 bases are TGTGCCAGCACCGACCTGAGCTCCTACAATGAGCAGTTCTTC. Amino acids: CASTDLSSYNEQFF.

Notes on this clone: A clone one base away is much larger, so this may be a read error. This CDR3 is also generated by other DNA sequences in the sample. J is TRBJ2-7 and V is TRBV27; D is unclear. The CDR3 spans 10 residues. V was cut by 6 bases and J by 3 bases, with 3 bases left in between. Germline loops: CDR1 MNHEY, CDR2 SMNVEV (reference sequence). The CDR3 region has the DNA TGTGCCAGCAGGGGCTACGAGCAGTACTTC. Its translation is CASRGYEQYF.

This clone was picked up a small number of times. The CDR3 loop reads CASRERAEAFF. The CDR3 DNA reads TGTGCCAGCAGGGAGCGGGCTGAAGCTTTCTTT. This chain joins TRBV7-9 and TRBJ1-1; no reliable D call. CDR3 size: 11 residues. Looked up from germline, CDR1 is SEHNR and CDR2 is FQNEAQ (reference sequence). Trimming took off 6 bases at V and 6 bases at J, with 8 bases between the two ends.